Listed below are T cell receptor beta chains from one sample, sequenced in a study of T cells after posttransplantation cyclophosphamide. TCRdb's table, derived via immunoSEQ multiplex PCR, lists solely in-frame clones and lacks some. The sample lists 10,000 or so clones; just under 85% were seen once. The source was PBMCs, collected approximately 2,000 days after allogeneic stem cell transplant with posttransplant cyclophosphamide. The receptors derive from a female patient between 50 and 60 years old who received an allogeneic stem cell transplant from a related donor, was CMV-positive, and had no GVHD. The T cells may come from the graft donor. Each CDR3 is given with its conserved first and last residue. The D gene is left open where the match is weak. Part of the rows lack a size; the others show once, few, many or a class for expanded clones.

V: TRBV7-8
length: 15
J: TRBJ1-4
size: NA
D: NA
CDR3: CASSLVLSFNEKLFF
DNA: TGTGCCAGCAGCTTAGTGTTGAGTTTTAATGAAAAACTGTTTTTT

V: TRBV5-4
length: 13
J: TRBJ2-5
size: once
D: TRBD1
CDR3: CASSLHRGETQYF
DNA: TGTGCCAGCAGCTTACACAGGGGAGAGACCCAGTACTTC

V: TRBV30
length: 12
J: TRBJ2-7
size: NA
D: NA
CDR3: CAGAGILYEQYF
DNA: TGTGCCGGGGCAGGGATTCTGTACGAGCAGTACTTC

V: TRBV29-1
length: 14
J: TRBJ2-1
size: NA
D: NA
CDR3: CSVEERYSYNEQFF
DNA: TGCAGCGTTGAAGAGCGGTACTCCTACAATGAGCAGTTCTTC

V: TRBV2
length: 13
J: TRBJ1-2
size: NA
D: NA
CDR3: CASSHRDSYGYTF
DNA: TGTGCCAGCAGCCACCGGGACTCCTATGGCTACACCTTC

V: TRBV30
length: 12
J: TRBJ1-4
size: NA
D: NA
CDR3: CAWSVHSEKLFF
DNA: TGTGCCTGGAGTGTACATTCTGAAAAACTGTTTTTT

V: TRBV29-1
length: 13
J: TRBJ1-1
size: few
D: NA
CDR3: CSAAGAADTEAFF
DNA: TGCAGCGCAGCAGGGGCGGCAGACACTGAAGCTTTCTTT

V: TRBV18
length: 19
J: TRBJ2-7
size: NA
D: TRBD1
CDR3: CASSPGQGAVSGDSYEQYF
DNA: TGTGCCAGCTCACCAGGACAGGGGGCCGTCTCGGGGGACTCCTACGAGCAGTACTTC

V: TRBV9
length: 16
J: TRBJ2-1
size: NA
D: NA
CDR3: CASSAPQVGSDNEQFF
DNA: TGTGCCAGCAGCGCCCCACAAGTCGGGTCTGACAATGAGCAGTTCTTC

V: TRBV18
length: 14
J: TRBJ2-1
size: NA
D: NA
CDR3: CASSRQRNANEQFF
DNA: TGTGCCAGCTCACGACAACGGAATGCCAATGAGCAGTTCTTC

V: TRBV7-6
length: 11
J: TRBJ2-5
size: NA
D: NA
CDR3: CASSSQETQYF
DNA: TGTGCCAGCAGCTCACAAGAGACCCAGTACTTC

V: TRBV7-2
length: 14
J: TRBJ2-7
size: NA
D: NA
CDR3: CASSLGLLPYEQYF
DNA: TGTGCCAGCAGCTTAGGGTTACTACCCTACGAGCAGTACTTC

V: TRBV9
length: 15
J: TRBJ1-2
size: NA
D: NA
CDR3: CASSGGGRANYGYTF
DNA: TGTGCCAGCAGCGGCGGGGGACGTGCTAACTATGGCTACACCTTC

V: TRBV15
length: 16
J: TRBJ1-2
size: few
D: TRBD1
CDR3: CATSRGGAGGSYGYTF
DNA: TGTGCCACCAGCAGAGGTGGGGCAGGGGGCAGCTATGGCTACACCTTC

V: TRBV27
length: 15
J: TRBJ2-7
size: few
D: NA
CDR3: CASSLGLPDVYEQYF
DNA: TGTGCCAGCAGTTTGGGGCTGCCTGACGTCTACGAGCAGTACTTC

V: TRBV9
length: 14
J: TRBJ1-3
size: once
D: NA
CDR3: CASSVTRAGNTIYF
DNA: TGTGCCAGCAGCGTAACCAGGGCTGGAAACACCATATATTTT

V: TRBV6-5
length: 16
J: TRBJ2-2
size: NA
D: TRBD2
CDR3: CASSYALAANTGELFF
DNA: TGTGCCAGCAGTTACGCCCTAGCGGCGAACACCGGGGAGCTGTTTTTT

V: TRBV6-5
length: 15
J: TRBJ2-5
size: NA
D: TRBD2
CDR3: CASRPLAGVSETQYF
DNA: TGTGCCAGCAGACCCCTAGCGGGAGTCTCGGAGACCCAGTACTTC

V: TRBV9
length: 15
J: TRBJ2-1
size: NA
D: NA
CDR3: CASSPFAGAGNGQFF
DNA: TGTGCCAGCAGCCCCTTCGCGGGGGCCGGCAATGGGCAGTTCTTC

V: TRBV5-8
length: 16
J: TRBJ2-3
size: NA
D: NA
CDR3: CASSSNREGGTDTQYF
DNA: TGTGCCAGCAGCTCCAACAGGGAAGGCGGCACAGATACGCAGTATTTT

V: TRBV7-9
length: 15
J: TRBJ2-1
size: NA
D: TRBD2
CDR3: CASSLRRLGGNEQFF
DNA: TGTGCCAGCAGCTTAAGGCGGTTGGGGGGGAATGAGCAGTTCTTC

V: TRBV10-3
length: 15
J: TRBJ2-7
size: NA
D: TRBD1
CDR3: CAISEVPGQDYEQYF
DNA: TGTGCCATCAGTGAGGTACCGGGACAGGACTACGAGCAGTACTTC

V: TRBV7-3
length: 15
J: TRBJ2-1
size: NA
D: NA
CDR3: CASSPRVGQHNEQFF
DNA: TGTGCCAGCAGCCCCCGCGTTGGACAGCACAATGAGCAGTTCTTC

V: TRBV18
length: 14
J: TRBJ2-5
size: NA
D: NA
CDR3: CASSRSGFQETQYF
DNA: TGTGCCAGCTCACGGTCAGGGTTTCAAGAGACCCAGTACTTC

V: TRBV2
length: 13
J: TRBJ2-1
size: NA
D: TRBD2
CDR3: CASSGTSSDEQFF
DNA: TGTGCCAGCTCCGGGACTAGCAGTGATGAGCAGTTCTTC

V: TRBV4-3
length: 14
J: TRBJ2-7
size: NA
D: NA
CDR3: CASSQGGATYEQYF
DNA: TGCGCCAGCAGCCAAGGAGGAGCAACCTACGAGCAGTACTTC

V: TRBV5-6
length: 13
J: TRBJ2-7
size: NA
D: NA
CDR3: CASSLGARGEQYF
DNA: TGTGCCAGCAGCTTGGGGGCCAGAGGGGAGCAGTACTTC

V: TRBV10-3
length: 17
J: TRBJ2-5
size: NA
D: NA
CDR3: CAISEPRTGLFEETQYF
DNA: TGTGCCATCAGTGAGCCTAGAACAGGGCTTTTTGAAGAGACCCAGTACTTC

V: TRBV5-1
length: 15
J: TRBJ2-1
size: NA
D: TRBD1
CDR3: CASSLPGQRYNEQFF
DNA: TGCGCCAGCAGCCTTCCGGGACAGCGATACAATGAGCAGTTCTTC

V: TRBV5-1
length: 16
J: TRBJ2-1
size: NA
D: TRBD2
CDR3: CASSLALAGGGNEQFF
DNA: TGCGCCAGCAGCTTGGCGCTAGCGGGAGGCGGCAATGAGCAGTTCTTC